The clone carrying this T cell receptor (beta chain) showed up just a few times. This record belongs to a study of blood T cell repertoires in COVID-19. Turning to the study itself: Samples came from the United States, Italy and Spain, spanning acute and convalescent COVID-19. Sources were T cells, B-cell-depleted T cells, or PBMCs; the material itself was cDNA or gDNA.

In the original analysis: Nucleated cell number was recorded as an estimate derived from reference gene primer amplification. Sequencing was performed with immunoSEQ multiplex PCR; in TCRdb, only in-frame clones are kept and a portion is missing. The V and J calls and clone size are taken from that table; D and trimming were inferred from the DNA. The sample lists about 57,000 clones, 82% seen once, with roughly 22% in the top ten. Trimming removed 8 bases from V and 8 bases from J; junction bases left unmatched: 11. The CDR3 loop spans 13 amino acids. Germline values: CDR1 MNHNY, CDR2 SVGAGI (reference sequence).

The TCR originated in a woman aged 55 to 70 with acute or convalescent COVID-19. The V gene is TRBV6-6, the J gene TRBJ1-2, with TRBD1 matching over 7 bases. Sequencing input: peripheral blood. Here the CDR3 reads CASCLSGQEGYTF. CDR3 DNA sequence: TGTGCCAGCTGCCTAAGCGGACAGGAGGGCTACACCTTC.